This TCR beta chain appears in the sequencing data of a study of CD8+ T cells in alopecia areata. General observations from the study: It was less clear whether patients shared TCRs than it was in mice, possibly because of HLA. Normal scalp showed lower clonality than lesional scalp, especially alopecia totalis/universalis. Scalp sample data also include resident alphabeta T cells from normal skin.

As concerns this clone: The antigen remains unidentified.

The authors extracted RNA and reverse transcribed it into cDNA as the sequencing template. The table came from immunoSEQ multiplex PCR; TCRdb's copy has only in-frame clones and leaves some out. Among 150,000 or so clones listed, 55% were seen once. The V gene's germline CDR1 is MDHEN and CDR2 SYDVKM. The V end lost 9 bases, the J end lost 7 bases, and 13 bases lay between the germline ends. The length of the CDR3 is 11 residues. Sequencing was performed on CD4+ T cells sorted from blood. The V gene is TRBV28, the J gene TRBJ2-7; either TRBD1 or TRBD2 may supply D (5 bases each). This TCR derives from a human donor in good health. In DNA form, the CDR3 reads TGTGCCAGTGGGACCCTCGGTGAGCAGTACTTC. Translation gives CASGTLGEQYF. Combining the CDR3 with reference TRBV28 and TRBJ2-7 gives the whole variable domain DVKVTQSSRYLVKRTGEKVFLECVQDMDHENMFWYRQDPGLGLRLIYFSYDVKMKEKGDIPEGYSVSREKKERFSLILESASTNQTSMYLCASGTLGEQYFGPGTRLTVT.